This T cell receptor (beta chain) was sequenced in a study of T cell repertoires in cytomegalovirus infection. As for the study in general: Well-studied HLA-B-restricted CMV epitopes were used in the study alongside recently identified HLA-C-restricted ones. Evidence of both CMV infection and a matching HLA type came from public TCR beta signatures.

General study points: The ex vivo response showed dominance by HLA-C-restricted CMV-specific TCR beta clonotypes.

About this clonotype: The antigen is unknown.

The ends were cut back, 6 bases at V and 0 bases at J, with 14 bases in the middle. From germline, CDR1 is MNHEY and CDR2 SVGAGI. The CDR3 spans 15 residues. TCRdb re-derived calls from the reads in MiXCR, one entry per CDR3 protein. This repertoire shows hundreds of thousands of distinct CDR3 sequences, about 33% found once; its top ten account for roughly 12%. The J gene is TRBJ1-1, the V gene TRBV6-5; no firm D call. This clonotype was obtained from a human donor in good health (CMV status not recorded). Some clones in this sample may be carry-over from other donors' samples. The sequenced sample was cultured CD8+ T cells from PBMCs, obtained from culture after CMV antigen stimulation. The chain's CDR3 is CASRQAPEMNTEAFF. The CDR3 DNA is TGTGCCAGCAGGCAAGCGCCCGAAATGAACACTGAAGCTTTCTTT.